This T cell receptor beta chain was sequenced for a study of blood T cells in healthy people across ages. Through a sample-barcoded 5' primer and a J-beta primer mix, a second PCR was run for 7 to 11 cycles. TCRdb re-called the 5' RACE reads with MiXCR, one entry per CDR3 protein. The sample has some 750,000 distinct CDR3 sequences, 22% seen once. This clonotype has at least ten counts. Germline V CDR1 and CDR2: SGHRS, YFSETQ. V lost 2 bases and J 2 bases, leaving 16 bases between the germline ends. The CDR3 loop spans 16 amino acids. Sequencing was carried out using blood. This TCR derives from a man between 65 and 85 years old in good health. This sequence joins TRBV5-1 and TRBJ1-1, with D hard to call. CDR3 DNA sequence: TGCGCCAGCAGCTTCTCGGGTGGGGAGTTTAACACTGAAGCTTTCTTT. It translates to CASSFSGGEFNTEAFF.